A single sample gave rise to the 8 T cell receptor beta chains below, sequenced in a study of blood T cell repertoires in COVID-19. Assay: immunoSEQ multiplex PCR; the TCRdb copy retains only in-frame clones and omits some. Found here are roughly 70,000 clones, 70% to 90% of them singletons; the top ten hold less than 3%. Specimen: peripheral blood. These receptor sequences come from a man between 65 and 85 years old with active or convalescent COVID-19.

CDR3 sequence reads: CASSLKTGFNQPQHF. The CDR3 DNA reads as TGTGCCAGCAGCTTAAAGACAGGGTTCAATCAGCCCCAGCATTTT. The chain recombines TRBV7-2 with TRBJ1-5; 7 bases are a match to TRBD1. V was pared by 2 bases and J by 3 bases, with 4 bases of the junction left unmatched. From germline, CDR1 is SGHTA and CDR2 FQGNSA. This CDR3 has 15 amino acids.

There are a few counts of this clone. This rearrangement joins TRBV19 to TRBJ2-1; 11 positions match TRBD2. J gave up 9 bases and V 6 bases, and 10 bases lay outside the gene matches. There are 15 residues in the CDR3. CDR1 and CDR2 from the germline V gene are LNHDA and SQIVND (reference sequence). CDR3 sequence: CASSGTSGSLTEQFF. The CDR3 nucleotides read TGTGCCAGTAGCGGAACTAGCGGGAGTCTGACTGAGCAGTTCTTC.

The CDR3 loop reads CASSLVQGRETQYF. The DNA for the CDR3 is TGTGCCAGCAGCTTGGTCCAGGGAAGGGAGACCCAGTACTTC. The V call is TRBV5-6, the J call TRBJ2-5; D may be TRBD1 (5 bases). V shed 0 bases and J shed 5 bases, with 11 bases lying between them. The CDR3 is 14 residues long. CDR1 and CDR2 (germline): SGHDT, YYEEEE.

V gene TRBV5-4 combines with J gene TRBJ2-2; 8 bases are a match to TRBD1. The V segment lost 0 bases and the J segment 4 bases; nucleotides outside the gene matches: 2. CDR3 length: 15 amino acids. Germline CDR1 SGHNT, CDR2 YYREEE (reference sequence). The CDR3 DNA is TGTGCCAGCAGCTTGGGGACAGGGTTCACCGGGGAGCTGTTTTTT. Its translation: CASSLGTGFTGELFF.

CDR3 protein: CAISPTGVGDTQYF. In DNA form, the CDR3 reads TGTGCCATCAGCCCTACAGGGGTCGGAGATACGCAGTATTTT. The rearrangement joins TRBV10-3 to TRBJ2-3; TRBD1 matches at 7 bases. The ends lost 6 bases at V and 5 bases at J; junction bases unmatched: 8. This CDR3 has 14 residues. The V gene's germline CDR1 is ENHRY and CDR2 SYGVKD.

The table lists this clone with a count of one. Other DNA sequences in the same sample also yield this CDR3. The chain links TRBV7-2 to TRBJ1-5; TRBD1 matches at 8 bases. Per germline, CDR1 SGHTA and CDR2 FQGNSA. After removal of 3 bases from V and 2 bases from J, the junction contained 0 bases not matched to a gene. This CDR3 has 14 amino acids. The CDR3 DNA reads TGTGCCAGCAGCTTGGGACAGGGCAATCAGCCCCAGCATTTT. Residues: CASSLGQGNQPQHF.

The chain joins TRBV5-1 to TRBJ2-7; D may be TRBD2 (5 bases). Germline CDR1 reads SGHRS; CDR2 reads YFSETQ. The V and J ends lost 1 base and 0 bases respectively, with 14 bases between them. This CDR3 has 16 residues. The CDR3 DNA follows: TGCGCCAGCAGCTTGAGGTGGACTCCGAGCTCCTACGAGCAGTACTTC. Translating gives CASSLRWTPSSYEQYF.

This clone was seen only once. The chain employs TRBV18 and TRBJ2-3; TRBD1 matches 8 bases. V lost 3 bases, J lost 6 bases, and 14 bases stayed unmatched. The CDR3 has 17 residues. From germline, CDR1 is KGHSH and CDR2 LQKENI. In DNA, the CDR3 is TGTGCCAGCTCACCTAGACAGGGGACAAATACGGGGGATACGCAGTATTTT. Encoded protein: CASSPRQGTNTGDTQYF.